This T cell receptor (beta chain) derives from a study of blood T cell repertoires in COVID-19. Study-level information: Sources were T cells, B-cell-depleted T cells, or PBMCs; the material itself was cDNA or gDNA.

Germline V lookup: CDR1 SEHNR, CDR2 FQNEAQ (reference sequence). The V end was cut by 2 bases, the J end by 1 base, with 8 bases between. This CDR3 has 15 amino acids. Authors' methods: Quantification of nucleated cells was approximated via reference gene primer amplification. Profiling relied on immunoSEQ multiplex PCR, and the TCRdb table lists in-frame clones only, not all of them. The DNA was the basis for D and trimming; V, J and clone size are from that table. The data show roughly 100,000 clones, roughly nine tenths seen once. The sequence derives from a man aged 50 to 59 in a cohort sampled during active COVID-19. The specimen was peripheral blood. This sequence joins TRBV7-9 and TRBJ2-2, with a tentative D call TRBD1 (5 bases). CDR3 region: CASSLFGQNTGELFF. CDR3 bases: TGTGCCAGCAGCTTATTCGGACAGAACACCGGGGAGCTGTTTTTT.